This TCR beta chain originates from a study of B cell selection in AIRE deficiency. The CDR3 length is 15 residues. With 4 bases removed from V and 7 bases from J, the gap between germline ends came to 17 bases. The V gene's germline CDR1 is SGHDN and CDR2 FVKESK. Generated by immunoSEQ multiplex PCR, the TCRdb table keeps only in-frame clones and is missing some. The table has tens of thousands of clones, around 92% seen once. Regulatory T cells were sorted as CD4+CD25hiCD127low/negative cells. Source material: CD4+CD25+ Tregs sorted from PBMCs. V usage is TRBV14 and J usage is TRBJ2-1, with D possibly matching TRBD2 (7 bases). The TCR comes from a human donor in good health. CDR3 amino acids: CASSLLRGEGNEQFF. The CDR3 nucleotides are TGTGCCAGCAGCCTTTTGAGGGGGGAGGGGAATGAGCAGTTCTTC.